The 25 T cell receptor beta chains in this list originate from one sample, sequenced in a study of control samples from healthy donors and cancer patients. Libraries were prepared by immunoSEQ multiplex PCR; TCRdb keeps only in-frame clonotypes and omits some of them. The data show 150,000 to 190,000 clones, about 93% seen once. Sequencing input: blood. The receptors were gathered from a man aged 45-65 years in good health.

The CDR3 region is CASRTGTILYAGELFF. CDR3 DNA sequence: TGTGCCAGCAGAACCGGGACCATCCTTTATGCCGGGGAGCTGTTTTTT. This chain uses TRBV28 with TRBJ2-2; D tentatively fits TRBD1 or TRBD2 (5 bases each). The V gene lost 6 bases and the J gene lost 6 bases, with 20 bases spanning the gap. The CDR3 has 16 amino acids. Germline V gene sequence: CDR1 MDHEN, CDR2 SYDVKM.

The J gene is TRBJ2-5, the V gene TRBV7-3; possible D gene TRBD1, 5 bases. V shed 3 bases and J shed 5 bases, with 10 bases lying between them. Germline V gene data show CDR1 as SGHTA and CDR2 as FQGTGA. The CDR3 length is 13 residues. The CDR3 protein is CASSFRTRETQYF. The CDR3 nucleotides read TGTGCCAGCAGCTTCCGGACACGGGAGACCCAGTACTTC. The whole variable domain, remainder taken from reference TRBV7-3 and TRBJ2-5, is GAGVSQTPSNKVTEKGKYVELRCDPISGHTALYWYRQSLGQGPEFLIYFQGTGAADDSGLPNDRFFAVRPEGSVSTLKIQRTERGDSAVYLCASSFRTRETQYFGPGTRLLVL.

This chain connects TRBV5-1 to TRBJ1-2; TRBD1 is a possible D gene (5 bases). Germline V lookup: CDR1 SGHRS, CDR2 YFSETQ. Trimming took 6 bases from V and 5 from J, leaving 17 bases between them. The CDR3 has 14 amino acids. The CDR3 sequence: CASKQRPEGYGYTF. In DNA, the CDR3 is TGCGCCAGCAAACAAAGGCCAGAGGGGTATGGCTACACCTTC.

In its sample, this clone was seen once. CDR3 DNA sequence: TGTGCCAGCAGCGTGGGCTCGGGAGCCTACAATGAGCAGTTCTTC. This encodes CASSVGSGAYNEQFF. J is TRBJ2-1 and V is TRBV5-5; maybe TRBD2 (6 bases). Germline assignment: CDR1 SGHKS and CDR2 YYEKEE (reference sequence). The CDR3 has 15 amino acids. Trimming left V 4 bases short and J 2 bases short, with 13 bases between.

The J gene is TRBJ2-3, the V gene TRBV4-1; 11 positions agree with TRBD2. This CDR3 region has 16 residues. Looked up from germline, CDR1 is MGHRA and CDR2 is YSYEKL. V trimming: 4 bases; J trimming: 7 bases; junction bases outside the gene matches: 10. This chain's CDR3 is CASSPQGVAGGNTQYF. The DNA of the CDR3 is TGCGCCAGCAGCCCCCAGGGGGTAGCGGGAGGGAATACGCAGTATTTT.

The V and J genes are TRBV7-2 and TRBJ1-5, with D perhaps TRBD1 (5 bases). This CDR3 has 16 amino acids. In germline, CDR1 is SGHTA, CDR2 FQGNSA. V lost 7 bases to trimming and J lost 8 bases, with 24 bases between them. This CDR3 is CASTHPGLKRSEPQHF. The CDR3 DNA follows: TGTGCCAGCACCCATCCGGGACTAAAGAGATCAGAGCCCCAGCATTTT.

This sequence joins TRBV9 and TRBJ2-1; possibly TRBD2 for D (6 bases). The CDR3 length is 20 residues. Germline CDR1 reads SGDLS; CDR2 reads YYNGEE. Trimming took 4 bases from V and 8 from J, leaving 34 bases between them. The CDR3 nucleotides are TGTGCCAGCAGCCCCCGGCAGCGGGTTCCCCCGGGCGGAGGGTATGATGAGCAGTTCTTC. Translation: CASSPRQRVPPGGGYDEQFF.

The rearrangement joins TRBV10-2 to TRBJ2-1; 10 bases line up with TRBD1. J gave up 8 bases and V 6 bases, and 7 bases lay outside the gene matches. Germline values: CDR1 WSHSY, CDR2 SAAADI. There are 14 residues in the CDR3. This CDR3 reads CASSPGQGIYEQFF. Written as DNA, the CDR3 is TGCGCCAGCAGCCCGGGACAGGGGATCTATGAGCAGTTCTTC.

This rearrangement joins TRBV18 to TRBJ2-7; possible D gene TRBD2, 6 bases. Trimming took 3 bases from V and 6 from J, leaving 15 bases between them. Germline V CDR1 and CDR2: KGHSH, LQKENI. This CDR3 is built from 14 residues. For the CDR3, the DNA is TGTGCCAGCTCACCCGGCGGGGACCCCTTCGAGCAGTACTTC. Translating it yields CASSPGGDPFEQYF.

This clone was picked up one time. The rearrangement joins TRBV9 to TRBJ2-3, with 8 bases that match TRBD2. CDR1 SGDLS and CDR2 YYNGEE come from the germline V gene. The CDR3 length is 15 residues. Losses at the gene ends were 1 base for V and 4 bases for J; bases not matched to a gene: 5. The CDR3 DNA follows: TGTGCCAGCAGCGTATCCGGGAGGGCGGCAGATACGCAGTATTTT. It codes for CASSVSGRAADTQYF. The complete variable domain, with remaining parts taken from reference TRBV9 and TRBJ2-3, reads DSGVTQTPKHLITATGQRVTLRCSPRSGDLSVYWYQQSLDQGLQFLIQYYNGEERAKGNILERFSAQQFPDLHSELNLSSLELGDSALYFCASSVSGRAADTQYFGPGTRLTVL.

V gene TRBV5-1 combines with J gene TRBJ2-1, with 10 positions matching TRBD1. Looked up from germline, CDR1 is SGHRS and CDR2 is YFSETQ. The ends lost 0 bases at V and 9 bases at J; junction bases unmatched: 0. The CDR3 has 13 residues. CDR3 residues: CASSLGTGGEQFF. CDR3 nucleotides: TGCGCCAGCAGCTTGGGGACAGGGGGTGAGCAGTTCTTC.

The CDR3 DNA reads as TGCGCCAGCAGCCAAGAAGGCGGATCTCCCTACGAGCAGTACTTC. Its protein product is CASSQEGGSPYEQYF. This chain joins TRBV4-1 and TRBJ2-7; D uncertain. CDR3 length: 15 residues. V lost 0 bases to trimming and J lost 2 bases, with 11 bases between them. Germline-derived CDR1 and CDR2 are MGHRA and YSYEKL.

This chain joins TRBV27 and TRBJ2-1; 10 bases fit TRBD2. The CDR3 extends over 18 amino acids. Germline-derived CDR1 and CDR2 are MNHEY and SMNVEV (reference sequence). V dropped 4 bases and J dropped 3; count of bases not matched to a gene: 12. The CDR3 nucleotides are TGTGCCAGCAGTTCACTAGCGGGAACAACAACCATCTACAATGAGCAGTTCTTC. Residues: CASSSLAGTTTIYNEQFF.

V gene TRBV7-8 combines with J gene TRBJ2-2, with D unresolved. This CDR3 contains 13 residues. Germline V lookup: CDR1 SGHVS, CDR2 FQNEAQ. Trimming left V 8 bases short and J 6 bases short, with 13 bases between. The chain's CDR3 is CASPVSQAGELFF. CDR3 DNA sequence: TGTGCCAGCCCCGTCAGTCAGGCCGGGGAGCTGTTTTTT.

This clone came up once. V and J are TRBV18 and TRBJ2-2; 7 nucleotides match TRBD2. Trimming removed 2 bases from V and 1 base from J; junction bases left unmatched: 4. Germline values: CDR1 KGHSH, CDR2 LQKENI. The CDR3 has 16 residues. The CDR3 sequence is CASSPKPGGNTGELFF. The CDR3 nucleotides are TGTGCCAGCTCACCAAAGCCGGGAGGGAACACCGGGGAGCTGTTTTTT.

The J gene is TRBJ1-1, the V gene TRBV28, with 7 positions matching TRBD1. Germline V gene data show CDR1 as MDHEN and CDR2 as SYDVKM. With 2 bases clipped from V and 0 bases from J, the junction kept 3 bases outside the gene matches. CDR3 length: 15 residues. Written as DNA, the CDR3 is TGTGCCAGCAGTTTAACGGGACAGCTGAACACTGAAGCTTTCTTT. As protein: CASSLTGQLNTEAFF.

This sequence joins TRBV19 and TRBJ2-2, with TRBD2 matching over 12 bases. CDR3 size: 17 residues. Germline V gives CDR1 LNHDA, CDR2 SQIVND (reference sequence). Losses at the gene ends were 6 bases for V and 4 bases for J; bases not matched to a gene: 9. The CDR3 here is CASSRRLAGESTGELFF. The CDR3 nucleotides are TGTGCCAGTAGCCGGCGACTAGCGGGAGAAAGCACCGGGGAGCTGTTTTTT.

The chain employs TRBV4-2 and TRBJ2-7; 13 bases are shared with TRBD2. The V gene end was trimmed by 2 bases and the J gene end by 5 bases; junction bases not matched to a gene: 3. The CDR3 length is 15 residues. CDR1 LGHNA and CDR2 YNFKEQ come from the germline V gene. DNA of the CDR3: TGTGCCAGCAGCCAACGACTAGCGGGAGGCGACGAGCAGTACTTC. Translating it yields CASSQRLAGGDEQYF.

The chain couples TRBV28 to TRBJ1-4; tentatively, D is TRBD1 (6 bases). Per the germline V gene, CDR1 is MDHEN and CDR2 is SYDVKM. This CDR3 spans 14 amino acids. Trimming shortened V by 6 bases and J by 9 bases, and 17 bases separated the two germline ends. The DNA of the CDR3 is TGTGCCAGCAGCTTTGGGGGGGCCCTTAAAAAACTGTTTTTT. Amino acid sequence: CASSFGGALKKLFF.

The chain is built from TRBV5-1 and TRBJ2-7, with 8 bases aligning to TRBD1. Germline CDR1 and CDR2: SGHRS and YFSETQ. The CDR3 runs 15 residues. V trimming: 2 bases; J trimming: 3 bases; junction bases outside the gene matches: 7. CDR3: CASSFDGTGGYEQYF. CDR3 nucleotide sequence: TGCGCCAGCAGCTTTGACGGGACAGGAGGCTACGAGCAGTACTTC.

The chain is built from TRBV11-2 and TRBJ2-7; a weak D match, TRBD1 (5 bases). There are 15 residues in the CDR3. Germline CDR1 SGHAT, CDR2 FQNNGV. V was clipped by 0 bases and J by 2 bases, with 11 bases between them. CDR3 sequence (DNA): TGTGCCAGCAGCTTAGATCCTCGACAGACCTACGAGCAGTACTTC. Amino acids: CASSLDPRQTYEQYF.

The chain recombines TRBV29-1 with TRBJ2-5; no clear D gene. In germline, CDR1 is SQVTM, CDR2 ANQGSEA. V dropped 3 bases and J dropped 4 bases, with 9 bases sitting between them. CDR3 length: 12 residues. CDR3 nucleotide sequence: TGCAGCGTTGATAAGGGAACAGAGACCCAGTACTTC. Amino acid sequence: CSVDKGTETQYF.

This chain joins TRBV9 and TRBJ1-4; TRBD1 matches at 8 bases. V gave up 0 bases and J gave up 0 bases; unmatched junction bases: 4. CDR1 SGDLS and CDR2 YYNGEE come from the germline V gene. This CDR3 is 17 amino acids long. CDR3 residues: CASSVGGQAATNEKLFF. Written as DNA, the CDR3 is TGTGCCAGCAGCGTAGGGGGACAGGCCGCAACTAATGAAAAACTGTTTTTT.

The genes are TRBV6-5 and TRBJ1-5; 8 positions agree with TRBD1. The germline V gene encodes CDR1 MNHEY and CDR2 SVGAGI. The CDR3 loop spans 15 amino acids. With 6 bases clipped from V and 1 base from J, the junction kept 5 bases outside the gene matches. Here the CDR3 reads CASSARTGSNQPQHF. CDR3 in DNA: TGTGCCAGCAGCGCTAGGACAGGGAGCAATCAGCCCCAGCATTTT.

This clone appeared once. The germline gene is not matched at one end of the junction; a read error may be the cause. The chain carries TRBV7-6 and TRBJ1-5; D is unresolved. The germline gives CDR1 SGHVS, CDR2 FNYEAQ. CDR3 length equals 13 residues. The DNA of the CDR3 is TGTGCCAGCAGCCCGTCCTATAATCTGCCCCAGCATTTT. It specifies CASSPSYNLPQHF.